This T cell receptor (beta chain) was recovered during a study of identical twins listed by TCRdb under 2016. Concerning the study at large: The study deep-sequenced TCR alpha and beta repertoires from monozygotic twins, unrelated adults of various ages and cord blood to test whether fetal clonotypes persist. Replicate twin experiments were performed at different times using different library preparation protocols to rule out contamination. What the work shows at the level of the full study, not this receptor alone: Zero-insertion analyses could be partly confounded by invariant T cells such as MAIT and iNKT, though diverse VJ usage argued against such confounding for most clonotypes. Because the same donors could not be followed over many years, the conclusions relied on cross-sectional statistical analysis. Compared with coincidental sharing between unrelated individuals, an excess of low generation-probability sequences was observed among out-of-frame TCR alpha sequences shared between twins. Out-of-frame TCR alpha sharing in monozygotic twins was systematically underestimated by recombination models, whereas sharing between unrelated individuals was in agreement with the recombination models. Abundant cord blood beta clonotypes carried fewer insertions; young adult naive repertoires showed a weaker similar trend, while memory repertoires showed none. Excess twin sharing in beta out-of-frame sequences was weaker because fewer shared sequences lowered the signal-to-noise ratio.

Based on the germline V gene, the CDR1 and CDR2 sequences are KGHDR and SFDVKD. V is reduced by 7 bases and J by 5 bases, leaving a spacing of 15 bases between them. The CDR3 has 14 amino acids, counting the end cysteine and phenylalanine. CDR3 DNA only is kept here, 42 bases in frame from base 1. This clonotype was counted only a few times. Its antigen is not yet known. No quality values exist for individual bases; no much larger clone is one base distant. Every donor in the study was a healthy Caucasian. Libraries were prepared through 5' RACE. Instrument on record: Illumina HiSeq 2000. A universal primer binding site was introduced by template switching, and a unique molecular identifier was present in the final cDNA, enabling accurate counting of TCR cDNA molecules. First-strand cDNA for TCR alpha and beta chains was synthesized from specific primers in the conserved constant-segment region. To control for contamination, every cDNA library was double barcoded, receiving both a SMART-Mk sample barcode and Illumina barcodes. TruSeq adapter sequences, together with Illumina sample barcodes, were added in two successive PCR steps. Sequencing of the TCR alpha and beta cDNA libraries was done on the Illumina HiSeq platform using custom primers. As for how the authors treated the data: MiGEC was used to process raw reads and extract unique molecular identifiers, and MiXCR was used to find CDR3 positions. Recombination models were inferred per individual with the repgenHMM and IGoR tools using an EM algorithm. Shared clonotypes were analyzed with the tcR package in R, and sharing was normalized by the product of cloneset sizes. To study raw recombination free of thymic and clonal selection effects, out-of-frame nonproductive sequences were analyzed. TCRdb reworked the public reads: Q25 trimming with fastp, MiXCR clone assembly, productive beta chains retained. CDR3 protein sequences are deduplicated, and each keeps its most common genes and DNA. The V and J calls and clone size come from TCRdb's table, not from the authors' own analysis. In all, the sample holds about 1.7 million distinct CDR3 sequences, and 32% of those were seen once. The ten largest clonotypes hold about 0.27% of the sample.

The sequencing sample was made of cord blood. The receptor was derived from a newborn girl in good health. Recombination connected TRBV24-1 to TRBJ2-3; the D gene assignment is perhaps TRBD1 or TRBD2, with each matching 5 bases. The CDR3 corresponds to CATSRDPKLDTQYF. The nucleotide sequence reads TGTGCCACCAGCAGGGACCCGAAATTAGATACGCAGTATTTT.